A selection of T cell receptor beta chains follows, all from one sample in a study of blood T cell repertoires in COVID-19. Some clones are missing from TCRdb's copy, which holds only in-frame ones; the method was immunoSEQ multiplex PCR. The sample has 300,000 to 400,000 clones; about 86% are singletons. Material for sequencing was PBMCs or T cells enriched from blood (not recorded which). The receptor set was obtained from a woman aged 35 to 49 with acute COVID-19. CDR3s leave out the opening cysteine and the closing phenylalanine or tryptophan. The order of the fields is clone size, D gene, V gene, J gene, CDR3 protein. The D gene is left open where the match is weak. Some rows have no size entry. The others give once, few or many, or a class for an expanded clone.

>NA|TRBD1|TRBV6-1|TRBJ1-1
ASSEVTAGGTEAF
>NA|TRBD1|TRBV5-1|TRBJ2-2
ASSLGTGNTGELF
>NA|TRBD2|TRBV14|TRBJ2-5
ASSQVRGLAGDGEGETQY
>NA|NA|TRBV12-3/TRBV12-4|TRBJ1-6
ASSLGGRSPLH
>NA|TRBD1|TRBV6-2/TRBV6-3|TRBJ2-2
ASSKGQGATGELF
>NA|TRBD1|TRBV4-2|TRBJ1-5
ASSRGTGIDNQPQH
>NA|NA|TRBV27|TRBJ1-6
ASSPRTESNSPLH
>NA|TRBD1|TRBV28|TRBJ2-7
ASSGSRTGYEQY
>NA|NA|TRBV7-2|TRBJ1-5
ASSLTDRHNQPQH
>NA|TRBD1|TRBV3-1/TRBV3-2|TRBJ2-1
ASSPARTGRNEQF
>NA|NA|TRBV19|TRBJ1-2
ASSIVQDYGYT
>NA|TRBD2|TRBV4-2|TRBJ2-1
ATGRGNEQF
>NA|NA|TRBV2|TRBJ1-5
ASSQESGQPQH
>NA|TRBD1|TRBV6-5|TRBJ1-1
ASSRQGTTEAF
>NA|NA|TRBV28|TRBJ1-1
ASSLFRQLNTEAF
>NA|NA|TRBV4-2|TRBJ2-1
ASSQVGFGASGYNEQF
>NA|NA|TRBV19|TRBJ1-4
ASNGGLNEKLF
>NA|NA|TRBV9|TRBJ2-5
ASSVGGWETQY
>NA|NA|TRBV5-1|TRBJ2-5
ASSLMSAAQETQY
>NA|TRBD2|TRBV7-9|TRBJ2-1
ASRSNSGRENNEQF
>NA|NA|TRBV4-3|TRBJ1-4
ASSQAPGATNEKLF
>NA|NA|TRBV6-2/TRBV6-3|TRBJ1-5
ASSYYGNQPQH
>NA|TRBD1|TRBV9|TRBJ2-3
ASSFRTGPDTQY
>NA|NA|TRBV5-1|TRBJ1-1
ASSLDPRRDTEAF
>once|TRBD1|TRBV7-2|TRBJ1-6
ASSLVAVGQGISPLH
>NA|NA|TRBV24-1|TRBJ2-3
ATSTRGRGNTDTQY
>NA|NA|TRBV28|TRBJ1-2
ASSLASRQGYT
>NA|NA|TRBV18|TRBJ2-5
ASSPTRETQY
>NA|NA|TRBV15|TRBJ1-2
ATSRDVSTGQYGYT
>NA|NA|TRBV5-1|TRBJ2-2
ASSYAAGTGELF
>many|NA|TRBV6-2/TRBV6-3|TRBJ1-6
ASSYNRENSPLH
>NA|TRBD1|TRBV19|TRBJ2-7
ASRSTGYEQY
>NA|TRBD1|TRBV25-1|TRBJ2-2
ASSLDRVNTGELF
>few|NA|TRBV3-1/TRBV3-2|TRBJ1-2
ASSQRVGSLNYGYT
>NA|NA|TRBV2|TRBJ2-7
ASSPQTRFYEQY
>NA|TRBD1|TRBV4-1|TRBJ2-7
ASSPSGTGTYEQY
>few|TRBD2|TRBV5-5|TRBJ2-5
ASRLMGLADQETQY
>NA|NA|TRBV18|TRBJ2-1
ASSAGASGNEQF
>NA|NA|TRBV7-6|TRBJ2-3
ASRHTDTQY
>NA|NA|TRBV7-9|TRBJ2-1
ASSLFLYNEQF
>NA|NA|TRBV7-8|TRBJ1-3
ASSFGSLSGNTIY
>NA|NA|TRBV10-3|TRBJ2-1
ATMDPRDSTYNEQF
>NA|NA|TRBV28|TRBJ2-7
ASSLPRGPLWEQY
>NA|NA|TRBV10-3|TRBJ2-1
AISESHIREMDNEQF
>NA|TRBD1|TRBV5-1|TRBJ2-5
ASSDGTGGKETQY
>NA|TRBD1|TRBV12-5|TRBJ1-2
ASGAGQGFRGYT
>NA|TRBD1|TRBV7-8|TRBJ1-6
ASSSRGRGSPLH
>NA|NA|TRBV11-1|TRBJ1-2
ASSLETKDGYT
>NA|NA|TRBV4-3|TRBJ2-1
ASSQVGGGDEQF
>NA|NA|TRBV4-3|TRBJ2-2
ASSQGFLRDWGTGELF
>NA|TRBD2|TRBV19|TRBJ2-2
ASTPGLATRGYTGELF
>NA|TRBD2|TRBV5-4|TRBJ2-7
ASSRGLAYEQY
>NA|TRBD2|TRBV9|TRBJ2-3
ASSVIGLADYTDTQY
>NA|NA|TRBV5-1|TRBJ1-1
ASSLSRGMNTEAF
>NA|TRBD1|TRBV28|TRBJ1-5
ACHGQGRQPQH
>NA|NA|TRBV9|TRBJ1-4
ASSALSGTTNEKLF
>NA|NA|TRBV3-1/TRBV3-2|TRBJ1-1
ASSQAGNRNTEAF
>few|NA|TRBV7-8|TRBJ1-1
ASSDFQGSIEAF
>NA|NA|TRBV14|TRBJ1-1
ASSQGSPGRAEAF